This T cell receptor beta chain was obtained from a study of cytomegalovirus exposure and HLA in healthy donors. To note about this clone: Its antigen remains unknown.

The PCR contained 60 Vbeta and 13 Jbeta primers. The table came from immunoSEQ multiplex PCR; TCRdb's copy has only in-frame clones and leaves some out. The table lists around 110,000 clones, around 81% of them singletons. Study conclusions and caveats: Immune exposure data for these donors was limited to CMV serostatus.

Germline CDR1 is SGHAT and CDR2 is FQNNGV. V was cut by 8 bases and J by 2 bases, with 12 bases left in between. This CDR3 is 14 amino acids long. The V gene is TRBV11-2, the J gene TRBJ2-2; D is uncertain. This receptor was identified in a woman aged 25 to 39 in good health and CMV-seronegative. The specimen was PBMCs. The DNA for the CDR3 is TGTGCCAGCCGCACAAACTATAACACCGGGGAGCTGTTTTTT. It translates to CASRTNYNTGELFF.